Sequencing of this T cell receptor beta chain was carried out in a study of blood T cell repertoires in COVID-19. About the study: T cells, B-cell-depleted T cells, or PBMCs supplied cDNA or gDNA.

V lost 1 base, J lost 6 bases, and 9 bases lay in between. Germline V gene data show CDR1 as MGHDK and CDR2 as SYGVNS. The CDR3 extends over 14 amino acids. Measured with immunoSEQ multiplex PCR; TCRdb has only the in-frame clones, and not every one. The table has around 200,000 clones, approximately 87% seen once; the top ten hold 0.8% to 1%. Sequenced sample: peripheral blood. The clonotype comes from a young woman who had recovered from COVID-19. The J gene is TRBJ2-2, the V gene TRBV25-1; the D gene is possibly TRBD2 (6 bases). CDR3 sequence reads: CASSESWEAGELFF. The CDR3 nucleotides read TGTGCCAGCAGTGAATCTTGGGAGGCCGGGGAGCTGTTTTTT.